A single T cell receptor beta chain is shown here with its context. The data belong to a study of blood T cell repertoires in COVID-19. Study at large: Spain, Italy and the United States supplied samples that represented acute and convalescent COVID-19. PBMCs, B-cell-depleted T cells, or T cells provided the cDNA or gDNA that made up the material.

In the authors' workflow: Estimation of nucleated cell counts relied on the amplification of reference gene primers. Data came from immunoSEQ multiplex PCR; TCRdb stores just in-frame clones and leaves some out. That table gives V, J and clone size, and the DNA gave D and trimming. The data show 40,000 to 45,000 clones, 80% to 90% seen once. Germline lookup yields CDR1 SGDLS and CDR2 YYNGEE. V dropped 4 bases and J dropped 0; count of bases not matched to a gene: 5. The CDR3 totals 16 residues. Sequences were obtained from peripheral blood. The chain recombines TRBV9 with TRBJ2-3, with 10 bases lining up with TRBD2. The sequence was collected from a human donor in a cohort sampled during active COVID-19. The CDR3 nucleotides are TGTGCCAGCAGCCGAGTAGCGGGGGGTAGCACAGATACGCAGTATTTT. Translation: CASSRVAGGSTDTQYF.